This T cell receptor beta chain is from a study of T cells in narcolepsy. Study-wide findings and caveats: HCRT-specific and TRIB2-specific autoreactive clonotypes appeared among same-patient CSF and blood CD4+ clonotypes.

Assay: immunoSEQ multiplex PCR; the TCRdb copy retains only in-frame clones and omits some. The sample lists some 10,000 clones, around 94% occurring once. As concerns this clone: The target antigen is unknown.

With 10 bases clipped from V and 7 bases from J, the junction kept 5 bases outside the gene matches. This CDR3 has 13 amino acids. Germline CDR1 is SNHLY and CDR2 is FYNNEI. This chain connects TRBV2 to TRBJ1-4; 11 nucleotides align to TRBD1. This sequence originates from a human donor with narcolepsy. Input material: CD45RA- memory CD4+ T cells from PBMCs. Here the CDR3 reads CAIWTGGPEKLFF. CDR3 DNA sequence: TGTGCCATCTGGACAGGGGGCCCTGAAAAACTGTTTTTT.